This entry describes one T cell receptor (beta chain). Antigen specificity is unknown. V lost 6 bases to trimming and J lost 6 bases, with 20 bases between them. Germline lookup yields CDR1 LGHNA and CDR2 YNFKEQ. The CDR3 runs 16 residues. Each CDR3 protein gets one entry after TCRdb re-called the 5' RACE reads with MiXCR. The sample lists approximately 350,000 distinct CDR3 sequences, approximately 10% occurring once. The source of the sample is a study of T cells after yellow fever vaccination. Study-level background: Fractions of limited cellularity were prepared by means of SMART-Seq v4 Ultra Low Input.

Study conclusions and caveats: A large majority of primary-vaccination clones showed up again after the booster (approximately 95% CD4, approximately 90% CD8). The secondary T-cell response peaked on day 5, not day 15, but was weaker. Contaminating bulk clonotypes could be abundant in FACS-sorted repertoires.

The chain is built from TRBV4-2 and TRBJ1-4; D not certain. This specimen was PBMCs, taken on the day of the first yellow fever vaccination. This sequence was found in a man in his late teens or twenties who received the YFV17D yellow fever vaccine. The CDR3 DNA sequence: TGTGCCAGCAGTGAGGAATCGGGTCGGCTTGATGAAAAACTGTTTTTT. It encodes CASSEESGRLDEKLFF.